Listed below are T cell receptor beta chains from one sample, sequenced in a study of T cell repertoires in cytomegalovirus infection. In TCRdb, the reads were re-called with MiXCR into one record per CDR3 protein. The data show about 89,000 distinct CDR3 sequences, with around 32% seen just once and about 72% held by the top ten. No antigens are known for them. The source was CD8+ T cells from cultured PBMCs, collected from culture after CMV antigen stimulation. The source is a human donor in good health (CMV status not recorded). Some clones in this sample may be carry-over from other donors' samples. The conserved cysteine and the conserved F or W are not part of the CDR3 here.

CDR3,J,V
ASSVGGTGLSEQY,TRBJ2-7,TRBV9
ASSQVEGSYGYT,TRBJ1-2,TRBV4-1
ASSPQSGEQF,TRBJ2-1,TRBV7-2
ASSLQGIRYEQY,TRBJ2-7,TRBV5-5
ASSSAGNSYNSPLH,TRBJ1-6,TRBV7-6
ASSLGISGANVLT,TRBJ2-6,TRBV5-5
ASSYPLDSGFYNEQF,TRBJ2-1,TRBV6-2/TRBV6-3
SVVAASSYEQY,TRBJ2-7,TRBV29-1
ASSLLWTGELF,TRBJ2-2,TRBV11-1
ASSLFQAYEQY,TRBJ2-7,TRBV5-6
SVELRDAF,TRBJ1-1,TRBV29-1
ATSASGVAYNEQF,TRBJ2-1,TRBV24-1
ANSTSGGARTQY,TRBJ2-5,TRBV6-5
ASSGDNEQF,TRBJ2-1,TRBV25-1
ASSFDRAERELF,TRBJ2-2,TRBV14
ASSTDIQSSYNSPLH,TRBJ1-6,TRBV19
ASSFSTVYEQY,TRBJ2-7,TRBV5-5
ASSLEGARTGELF,TRBJ2-2,TRBV5-1
ASSVGAGGYT,TRBJ1-2,TRBV25-1
ATGLTGGNTEAF,TRBJ1-1,TRBV6-1
AHGQNTGELF,TRBJ2-2,TRBV6-1
ASSKPGTGGYEQY,TRBJ2-7,TRBV5-1
ASSWFGTGETQY,TRBJ2-5,TRBV28
ASLEVSSNQPQH,TRBJ1-5,TRBV6-2/TRBV6-3
ASSQVGRGNEQF,TRBJ2-1,TRBV14
ASSQVAGGRYEQF,TRBJ2-1,TRBV4-1
ASSPPGLHYYEQY,TRBJ2-7,TRBV12-3/TRBV12-4